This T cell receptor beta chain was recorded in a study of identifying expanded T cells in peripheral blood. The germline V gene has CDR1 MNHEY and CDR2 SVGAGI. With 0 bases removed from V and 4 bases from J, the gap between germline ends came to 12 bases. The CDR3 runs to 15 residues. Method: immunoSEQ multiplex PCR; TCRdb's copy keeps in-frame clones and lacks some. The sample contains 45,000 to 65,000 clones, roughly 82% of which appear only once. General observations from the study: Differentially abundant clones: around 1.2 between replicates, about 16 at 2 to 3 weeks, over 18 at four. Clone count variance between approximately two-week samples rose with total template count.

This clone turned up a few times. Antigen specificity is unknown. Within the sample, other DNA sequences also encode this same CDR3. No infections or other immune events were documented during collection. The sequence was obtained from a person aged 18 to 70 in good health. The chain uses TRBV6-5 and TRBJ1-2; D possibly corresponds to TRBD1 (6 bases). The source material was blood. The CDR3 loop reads CASSYSTGLGYGYTF. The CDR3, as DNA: TGTGCCAGCAGTTACTCGACAGGCTTGGGCTATGGCTACACCTTC.